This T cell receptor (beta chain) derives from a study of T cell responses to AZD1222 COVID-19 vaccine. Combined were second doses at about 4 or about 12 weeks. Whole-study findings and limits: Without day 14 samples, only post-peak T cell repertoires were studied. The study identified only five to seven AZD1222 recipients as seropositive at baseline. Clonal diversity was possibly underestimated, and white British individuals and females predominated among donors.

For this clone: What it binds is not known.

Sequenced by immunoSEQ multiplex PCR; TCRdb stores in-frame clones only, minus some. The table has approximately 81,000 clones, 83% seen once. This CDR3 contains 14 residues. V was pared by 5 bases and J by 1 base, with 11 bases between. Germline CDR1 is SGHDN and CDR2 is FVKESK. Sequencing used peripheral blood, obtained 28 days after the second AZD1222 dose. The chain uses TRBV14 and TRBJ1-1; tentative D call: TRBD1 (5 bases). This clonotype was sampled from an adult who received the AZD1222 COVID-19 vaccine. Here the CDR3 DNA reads TGTGCCAGCAGCACATTGGGGGGGAACACTGAAGCTTTCTTT. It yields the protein CASSTLGGNTEAFF.